This is a list of T cell receptor beta chains from one sample in a study of Graves' ophthalmopathy and Graves' hyperthyroidism. TCRdb reprocessed the multiplex PCR reads via MiXCR and lists one record per CDR3 protein. This sample has under 400,000 distinct CDR3 sequences; 15% to 20% occur once, and the top ten carry 9% to 15%. The sequenced sample consisted of peripheral blood. The source is an adult man with Graves' ophthalmopathy. Both conserved end residues are part of each CDR3. Each record gives: V gene, clone size, J gene, D gene, CDR3 protein, CDR3 DNA. The D gene is left open where the match is weak. Clone size is given for some rows only: seen once, a few or many times, or a class if the clone is expanded.

v_gene: TRBV19
abundance: .
j_gene: TRBJ2-5
d_gene: .
CDR3aa: CASSTGRWTQETQYF
CDR3nt: TGTGCCAGTAGTACAGGACGGTGGACACAAGAGACCCAGTACTTC

v_gene: TRBV3-1
abundance: few
j_gene: TRBJ2-2
d_gene: TRBD2
CDR3aa: CASSPRAGTAPRAGELFF
CDR3nt: TGTGCCAGCAGCCCTCGAGCGGGGACCGCCCCCAGGGCCGGGGAGCTGTTTTTT

v_gene: TRBV20-1
abundance: many
j_gene: TRBJ1-6
d_gene: .
CDR3aa: CSARGMDKGIHNSPLHF
CDR3nt: TGCAGTGCTAGAGGGATGGACAAGGGCATACATAATTCACCCCTCCACTTT

v_gene: TRBV5-1
abundance: many
j_gene: TRBJ2-7
d_gene: .
CDR3aa: CASSSGDVSSYEQYF
CDR3nt: TGCGCCAGCAGCTCCGGGGACGTGAGCTCCTACGAGCAGTACTTC

v_gene: TRBV15
abundance: many
j_gene: TRBJ1-3
d_gene: TRBD1
CDR3aa: CATSRVDRVAGNTIYF
CDR3nt: TGTGCCACCAGCAGAGTCGACAGGGTGGCTGGAAACACCATATATTTT

v_gene: TRBV7-9
abundance: many
j_gene: TRBJ1-6
d_gene: .
CDR3aa: CASSLAPGPHSPLHF
CDR3nt: TGTGCCAGCAGCTTAGCGCCGGGCCCGCATTCACCCCTCCACTTT

v_gene: TRBV11-2
abundance: many
j_gene: TRBJ1-2
d_gene: TRBD1
CDR3aa: CASSLLAGTEYGYTF
CDR3nt: TGTGCCAGCAGCTTACTTGCCGGGACAGAGTATGGCTACACCTTC

v_gene: TRBV12-3/TRBV12-4
abundance: many
j_gene: TRBJ1-1
d_gene: .
CDR3aa: CASSHGVDLIPPEAFF
CDR3nt: TGTGCCAGCAGTCACGGTGTGGATCTAATTCCCCCTGAAGCTTTCTTT

v_gene: TRBV2
abundance: many
j_gene: TRBJ2-5
d_gene: TRBD2
CDR3aa: CASSHRASGSRETQYF
CDR3nt: TGTGCCAGCAGTCATAGAGCTAGCGGGAGCAGGGAGACCCAGTACTTC

v_gene: TRBV6-1
abundance: .
j_gene: TRBJ1-1
d_gene: .
CDR3aa: CATSKDTEAFF
CDR3nt: TGTGCCACCTCGAAGGACACTGAAGCTTTCTTT

v_gene: TRBV20-1
abundance: many
j_gene: TRBJ2-7
d_gene: .
CDR3aa: CSALPLMTRGYEQYF
CDR3nt: TGCAGTGCTCTCCCCCTCATGACTAGAGGCTACGAGCAGTACTTC

v_gene: TRBV19
abundance: many
j_gene: TRBJ2-5
d_gene: .
CDR3aa: CASRPDSQETQYF
CDR3nt: TGTGCCAGTAGACCGGACAGCCAAGAGACCCAGTACTTC

v_gene: TRBV6-1
abundance: many
j_gene: TRBJ2-5
d_gene: TRBD2
CDR3aa: CASSQAGLETQYF
CDR3nt: TGTGCCAGCAGTCAAGCGGGGCTTGAGACCCAGTACTTC

v_gene: TRBV6-1
abundance: .
j_gene: TRBJ2-2
d_gene: .
CDR3aa: CATGLGNTGELSF
CDR3nt: TGTGCCACTGGACTGGGGAACACCGGGGAGCTGTCTTTT

v_gene: TRBV11-2
abundance: many
j_gene: TRBJ2-7
d_gene: TRBD2
CDR3aa: CASSQASGVTYEQYF
CDR3nt: TGTGCCAGCAGCCAGGCTAGCGGGGTGACCTACGAGCAGTACTTC

v_gene: TRBV28
abundance: .
j_gene: TRBJ1-1
d_gene: .
CDR3aa: CASSLLPARSTEAFF
CDR3nt: TGTGCCAGCAGTTTATTGCCAGCCCGTAGCACTGAAGCTTTCTTT

v_gene: TRBV19
abundance: many
j_gene: TRBJ2-7
d_gene: TRBD1
CDR3aa: CASSIGGQGFNEQYF
CDR3nt: TGTGCCAGTAGTATAGGAGGACAGGGGTTCAACGAGCAGTACTTC

v_gene: TRBV5-5
abundance: .
j_gene: TRBJ1-1
d_gene: .
CDR3aa: CASSLVGRGYTEAFF
CDR3nt: TGTGCCAGCAGCTTGGTAGGGAGGGGTTACACTGAAGCTTTCTTT

v_gene: TRBV9
abundance: many
j_gene: TRBJ1-1
d_gene: TRBD1
CDR3aa: CASSDPGDRVETEAFF
CDR3nt: TGTGCCAGCAGCGACCCTGGGGACAGGGTGGAGACTGAAGCTTTCTTT

v_gene: TRBV4-1
abundance: many
j_gene: TRBJ1-2
d_gene: .
CDR3aa: CASSQLMTGGGGYTF
CDR3nt: TGCGCCAGCAGCCAACTTATGACGGGAGGAGGTGGCTACACCTTC

v_gene: TRBV6-2/TRBV6-3
abundance: many
j_gene: TRBJ1-1
d_gene: .
CDR3aa: CASTLGIFMNTEAFF
CDR3nt: TGTGCCAGCACCCTAGGGATCTTTATGAACACTGAAGCTTTCTTT

v_gene: TRBV6-1
abundance: many
j_gene: TRBJ2-2
d_gene: TRBD1
CDR3aa: CASRQGATFNGELFF
CDR3nt: TGTGCCAGCAGGCAGGGGGCGACCTTTAACGGGGAGCTGTTTTTT

v_gene: TRBV27
abundance: many
j_gene: TRBJ2-7
d_gene: TRBD2
CDR3aa: CASSSSGDPYKQYF
CDR3nt: TGTGCCAGCAGTTCTAGCGGGGACCCCTACAAGCAGTACTTC

v_gene: TRBV7-8
abundance: many
j_gene: TRBJ1-1
d_gene: .
CDR3aa: CASSTELQGNTEAFF
CDR3nt: TGTGCCAGCAGCACCGAGCTACAGGGGAACACTGAAGCTTTCTTT

v_gene: TRBV6-2/TRBV6-3
abundance: many
j_gene: TRBJ2-1
d_gene: .
CDR3aa: CASRPFSGSSYNEQFF
CDR3nt: TGTGCCAGCAGACCGTTCAGCGGAAGCTCCTACAATGAGCAGTTCTTC

v_gene: TRBV28
abundance: many
j_gene: TRBJ1-5
d_gene: .
CDR3aa: CASSFLDQPQHF
CDR3nt: TGTGCCAGCAGTTTCTTAGATCAGCCCCAGCATTTT

v_gene: TRBV5-1
abundance: many
j_gene: TRBJ2-7
d_gene: .
CDR3aa: CASSTGEQEGIDEQYF
CDR3nt: TGCGCCAGCAGCACGGGAGAGCAGGAGGGCATCGACGAGCAGTACTTC

v_gene: TRBV11-1
abundance: many
j_gene: TRBJ1-1
d_gene: .
CDR3aa: CASSVAPGGDTEAFF
CDR3nt: TGTGCCAGCAGCGTAGCACCCGGGGGAGACACTGAAGCTTTCTTT

v_gene: TRBV7-8
abundance: many
j_gene: TRBJ1-1
d_gene: .
CDR3aa: CASSLGTVGTEAFF
CDR3nt: TGTGCCAGCAGCTTAGGGACCGTAGGCACTGAAGCTTTCTTT

v_gene: TRBV20-1
abundance: many
j_gene: TRBJ2-7
d_gene: TRBD2
CDR3aa: CSARDPAGAAYEQYF
CDR3nt: TGCAGTGCTAGAGATCCAGCGGGGGCTGCCTACGAGCAGTACTTC

v_gene: TRBV7-9
abundance: many
j_gene: TRBJ2-7
d_gene: .
CDR3aa: CASSGPWRTYEQYF
CDR3nt: TGTGCCAGCAGCGGACCGTGGAGGACCTACGAGCAGTACTTC